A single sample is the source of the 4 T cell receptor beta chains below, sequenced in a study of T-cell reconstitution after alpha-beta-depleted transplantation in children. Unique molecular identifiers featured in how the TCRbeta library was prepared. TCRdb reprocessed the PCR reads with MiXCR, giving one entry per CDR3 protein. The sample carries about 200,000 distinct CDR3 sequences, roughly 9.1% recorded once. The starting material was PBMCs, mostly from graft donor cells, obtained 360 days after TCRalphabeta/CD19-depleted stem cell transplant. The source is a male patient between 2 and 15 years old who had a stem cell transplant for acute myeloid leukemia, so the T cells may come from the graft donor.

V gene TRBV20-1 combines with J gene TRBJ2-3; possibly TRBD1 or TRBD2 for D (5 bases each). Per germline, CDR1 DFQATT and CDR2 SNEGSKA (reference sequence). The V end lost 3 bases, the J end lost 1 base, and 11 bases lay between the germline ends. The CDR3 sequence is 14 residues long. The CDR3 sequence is CSARGVYGTDTQYF. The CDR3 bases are TGCAGTGCTAGGGGGGTCTATGGCACAGATACGCAGTATTTT.

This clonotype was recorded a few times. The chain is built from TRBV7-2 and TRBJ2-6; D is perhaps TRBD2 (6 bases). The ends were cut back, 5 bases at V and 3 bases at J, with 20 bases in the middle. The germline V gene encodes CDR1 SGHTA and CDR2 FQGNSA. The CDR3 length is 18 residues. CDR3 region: CASSSYRDSSLGANVLTF. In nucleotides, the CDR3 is TGTGCCAGCAGCAGCTACCGGGACTCGTCTCTTGGGGCCAACGTCCTGACTTTC.

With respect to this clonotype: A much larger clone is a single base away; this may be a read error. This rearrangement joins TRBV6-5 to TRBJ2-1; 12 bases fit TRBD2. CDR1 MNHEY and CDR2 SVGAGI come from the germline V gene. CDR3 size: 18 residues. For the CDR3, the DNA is TGTGCCAGCAGTTACGGGCTAGCGGGAGGGCCAAAATACAATGAGCAGATCTTC. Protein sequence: CASSYGLAGGPKYNEQIF.

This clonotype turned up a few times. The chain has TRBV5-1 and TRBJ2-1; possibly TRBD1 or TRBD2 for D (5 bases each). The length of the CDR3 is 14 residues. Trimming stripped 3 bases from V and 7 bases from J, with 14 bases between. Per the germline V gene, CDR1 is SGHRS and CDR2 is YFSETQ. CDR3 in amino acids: CASSSGTAENEQFF. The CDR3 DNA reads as TGCGCCAGCAGCTCCGGGACGGCGGAGAATGAGCAGTTCTTC.